The T cell receptor beta chain described here comes from a study of identical twins. TCRdb reprocessed the 5' RACE reads via MiXCR and lists one record per CDR3 protein. The sample has roughly 250,000 distinct CDR3 sequences, more than 13% seen once; the top ten hold 7% to 9%. This clonotype was seen a handful of times. This CDR3 comprises 16 residues. The ends were cut back, 4 bases at V and 0 bases at J, with 15 bases in the middle. Germline loops: CDR1 SGHVS, CDR2 FNYEAQ. The chain couples TRBV7-6 to TRBJ1-1; D gene uncertain. Sequencing used memory (CD45RO+) T cells sorted from blood. The clonotype comes from a woman between 18 and 30 years old in good health. CDR3 in DNA: TGTGCCAGCAGCTCCAACCTTCTAGGGATGAACACTGAAGCTTTCTTT. It yields the protein CASSSNLLGMNTEAFF.